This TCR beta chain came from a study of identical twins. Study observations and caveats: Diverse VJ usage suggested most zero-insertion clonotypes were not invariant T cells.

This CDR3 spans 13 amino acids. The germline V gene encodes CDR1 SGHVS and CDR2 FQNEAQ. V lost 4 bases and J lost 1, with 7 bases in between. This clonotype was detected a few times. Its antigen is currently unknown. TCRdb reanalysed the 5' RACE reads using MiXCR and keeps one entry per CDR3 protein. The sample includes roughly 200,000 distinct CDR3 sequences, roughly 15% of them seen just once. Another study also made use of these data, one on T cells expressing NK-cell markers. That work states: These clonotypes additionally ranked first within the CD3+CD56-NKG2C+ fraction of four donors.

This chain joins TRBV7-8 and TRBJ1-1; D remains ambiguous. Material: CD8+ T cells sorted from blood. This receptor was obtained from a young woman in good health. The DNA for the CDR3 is TGTGCCAGCAGCTCAGGTTCGAACACTGAAGCTTTCTTT. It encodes CASSSGSNTEAFF.